This TCR beta chain is drawn from a study of shared clonotypes between healthy human individuals. This table comes from immunoSEQ multiplex PCR, and its TCRdb copy is limited to in-frame clones, with some not included. The sample lists around 1.9 million clones, about 92% seen once, with roughly 1.7% in the top ten. CD8 cells classed as naive were CD45RO-negative and positively selected for CCR7, excluding terminally differentiated effector memory CD45RA+ cells. The donors were adults (healthy and HIV-negative) with no recent acute infections or vaccinations. Comment on this clone: The same CDR3 is also encoded by other DNA sequences in this sample.

The sample consisted of naive CD8+ T cells from PBMCs. This receptor was identified in a man aged 18-30 years in good health. Some clones in this sample may be carry-over from other donors' samples.

The chain's CDR3 is CASSQGTRNNEQFF. DNA of the CDR3: TGCGCCAGCAGCCAAGGTACTAGAAACAATGAGCAGTTCTTC. The J gene is TRBJ2-1, the V gene TRBV4-3; tentative D call: TRBD2 (5 bases). The CDR3 extends over 14 amino acids. Trimming took 1 base from V and 5 from J, leaving 9 bases between them. Germline CDR1 LGHNA, CDR2 YSLEER.